The 16 T cell receptor beta chains below all came from one sample that was sequenced in a study of blood T cell repertoires in COVID-19. The assay was immunoSEQ multiplex PCR, and TCRdb's table has in-frame clones only and misses some. The sample lists roughly 230,000 clones; 90% were seen once. The sequenced material came from peripheral blood. The receptors were gathered from a woman aged 55-69 years with COVID-19, enrolled during active disease.

About this clone itself: Other DNA sequences in this specimen translate into the identical CDR3. The rearrangement uses TRBV18 and TRBJ2-7, with D perhaps matching TRBD1 (5 bases). V was cut by 2 bases and J by 2 bases, with 7 bases left in between. The germline V gene encodes CDR1 KGHSH and CDR2 LQKENI. CDR3 size: 13 residues. This chain's CDR3 is CASSPGQPYEQYF. Here the CDR3 DNA reads TGTGCCAGCTCACCAGGACAACCCTACGAGCAGTACTTC.

The rearrangement links TRBV7-9 to TRBJ1-2; tentatively, D is TRBD1 (5 bases). The CDR3 is made up of 14 amino acids. CDR1 SEHNR and CDR2 FQNEAQ come from the germline V gene (reference sequence). The germline V and J ends were trimmed by 4 bases and 3 bases, with 12 bases remaining between them. The CDR3 loop is CASSSGRGDYGYTF. The CDR3 DNA follows: TGTGCCAGCAGCTCCGGGCGGGGGGACTATGGCTACACCTTC.

The chain has TRBV6-5 and TRBJ2-1, with 7 bases matching TRBD2. CDR1 and CDR2 (germline): MNHEY, SVGAGI. V gave up 1 base and J gave up 5 bases; unmatched junction bases: 8. CDR3 length equals 16 residues. CDR3 protein: CASSYLGRGGNNEQFF. CDR3 in DNA: TGTGCCAGCAGTTACTTGGGGAGGGGTGGAAACAATGAGCAGTTCTTC.

The chain couples TRBV7-2 to TRBJ1-2; D is uncertain. Trimming stripped 0 bases from V and 0 bases from J, with 11 bases between. The CDR3 totals 16 residues. Germline V gene sequence: CDR1 SGHTA, CDR2 FQGNSA. CDR3: CASSLASGRTNYGYTF. The CDR3 DNA is TGTGCCAGCAGCTTAGCGTCGGGAAGGACTAACTATGGCTACACCTTC.

CDR3 residues: CASSFPGGEKLFF. Here the CDR3 DNA reads TGTGCCAGCAGTTTTCCCGGGGGGGAAAAACTGTTTTTT. V usage is TRBV6-5 and J usage is TRBJ1-4, with D maybe TRBD1 (5 bases). V was cut by 4 bases and J by 8 bases, with 11 bases left in between. The CDR3 runs 13 residues. Germline-derived CDR1 and CDR2 are MNHEY and SVGAGI.

This clone was counted a single time. This chain joins TRBV4-2 and TRBJ1-2; D gene ambiguous. Trimming took off 3 bases at V and 7 bases at J, with 6 bases between the two ends. Germline CDR1 and CDR2: LGHNA and YNFKEQ. The CDR3 has 11 residues. Written as DNA, the CDR3 is TGTGCCAGCAGCCAGGCGGGTGGCTACACCTTC. The encoded protein is CASSQAGGYTF.

The chain is built from TRBV4-1 and TRBJ2-1; 9 bases are a match to TRBD2. Germline-derived CDR1 and CDR2 are MGHRA and YSYEKL. The ends lost 0 bases at V and 4 bases at J; junction bases unmatched: 4. The CDR3 covers 16 residues. The chain's CDR3 is CASSQDGTSYYNEQFF. The CDR3 nucleotides are TGCGCCAGCAGCCAAGATGGGACTAGCTATTACAATGAGCAGTTCTTC.

The rearrangement joins TRBV5-1 to TRBJ2-2, with TRBD1 matching over 8 bases. The CDR3 totals 15 residues. Germline CDR1 reads SGHRS; CDR2 reads YFSETQ. The ends lost 3 bases at V and 6 bases at J; junction bases unmatched: 7. The chain's CDR3 is CASSSTTGVPGELFF. DNA for the CDR3: TGCGCCAGCAGCTCAACGACAGGGGTCCCCGGGGAGCTGTTTTTT.

V and J are TRBV6-4 and TRBJ2-1; D uncertain. This CDR3 contains 16 residues. From germline, CDR1 is MRHNA and CDR2 SNTAGT. Trimming removed 4 bases at V and 2 bases at J, with 15 bases between. This CDR3 is CASSALHRSPYNEQFF. CDR3 DNA sequence: TGTGCCAGCAGTGCGCTTCACAGAAGCCCCTACAATGAGCAGTTCTTC.

The chain is built from TRBV4-2 and TRBJ2-3; 11 nucleotides agree with TRBD2. This CDR3 contains 16 residues. Germline-derived CDR1 and CDR2 are LGHNA and YNFKEQ. J was trimmed by 2 bases and V by 4 bases; bases with no gene match: 5. The CDR3, as DNA: TGTGCCAGCAGCCGTATTAGCGGGGGGGTCACAGATACGCAGTATTTT. Protein: CASSRISGGVTDTQYF.

This chain uses TRBV5-1 with TRBJ1-1; 11 bases line up with TRBD1. With 4 bases clipped from V and 1 base from J, the junction kept 6 bases outside the gene matches. Germline values: CDR1 SGHRS, CDR2 YFSETQ. This CDR3 has 16 residues. CDR3: CASSPRTGGANTEAFF. Here the CDR3 DNA reads TGCGCCAGCAGCCCCCGGACAGGGGGCGCGAACACTGAAGCTTTCTTT.

The chain employs TRBV5-1 and TRBJ1-1, with 9 bases identical to TRBD1. Germline loops: CDR1 SGHRS, CDR2 YFSETQ. The junction had 8 bases not matched to a gene; V was cut back by 4 bases and J by 4 bases. The CDR3 runs 15 residues. CDR3 sequence reads: CASSVQGASSTEAFF. The CDR3, as DNA: TGCGCCAGCAGCGTACAGGGGGCTAGCAGCACTGAAGCTTTCTTT.

The rearrangement joins TRBV7-3 to TRBJ1-2; a possible D gene is TRBD1 (5 bases). V was shortened by 2 bases and J by 2 bases, with 6 bases between the two germline ends. Per the germline V gene, CDR1 is SGHTA and CDR2 is FQGTGA. There are 13 residues in the CDR3. CDR3 sequence: CASSLAGNYGYTF. As DNA, the CDR3 is TGTGCCAGCAGCTTAGCAGGGAACTATGGCTACACCTTC.

As DNA, the CDR3 is TGTGCCAGCAGCAGCACAGGGAGCACAGATACGCAGTATTTT. This codes for CASSSTGSTDTQYF. The V gene is TRBV5-4, the J gene TRBJ2-3; perhaps TRBD1 as D (6 bases). Germline CDR1 reads SGHNT; CDR2 reads YYREEE (reference sequence). Trimming shortened V by 4 bases and J by 0 bases, and 9 bases separated the two germline ends. The CDR3 extends over 14 amino acids.

This chain joins TRBV3-1 (or the pseudogene TRBV3-2) and TRBJ1-2, with D uncertain. The germline gives CDR1 LGHDT, CDR2 YNNKEL (reference sequence). The CDR3 is 13 residues long. Trimming pared 1 base from V and 10 bases from J, leaving 13 bases between. The CDR3 here is CASSQGSGFDYTF. The CDR3 DNA reads as TGTGCCAGCAGCCAAGGAAGCGGGTTTGACTACACCTTC.

The CDR3 is CASSYTDRDQETQYF. The CDR3 DNA reads TGTGCCAGCAGTTACACAGACAGGGACCAAGAGACCCAGTACTTC. V and J are TRBV6-5 and TRBJ2-5; 7 nucleotides agree with TRBD1. Germline V CDR1 and CDR2: MNHEY, SVGAGI. V lost 2 bases, J lost 0 bases, and 3 bases stayed unmatched. This CDR3 contains 15 residues.